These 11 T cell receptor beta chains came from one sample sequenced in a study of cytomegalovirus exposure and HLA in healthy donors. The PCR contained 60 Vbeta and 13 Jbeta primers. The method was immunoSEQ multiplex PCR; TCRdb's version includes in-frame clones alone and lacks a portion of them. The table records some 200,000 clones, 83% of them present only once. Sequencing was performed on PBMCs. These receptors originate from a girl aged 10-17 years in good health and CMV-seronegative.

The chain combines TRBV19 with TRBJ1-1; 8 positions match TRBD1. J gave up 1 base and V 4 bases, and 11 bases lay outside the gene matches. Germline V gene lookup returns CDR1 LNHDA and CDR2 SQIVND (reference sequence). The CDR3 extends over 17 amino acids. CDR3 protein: CASSKARQGATNTEAFF. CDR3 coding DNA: TGTGCCAGTAGTAAGGCCCGGCAGGGGGCGACGAACACTGAAGCTTTCTTT.

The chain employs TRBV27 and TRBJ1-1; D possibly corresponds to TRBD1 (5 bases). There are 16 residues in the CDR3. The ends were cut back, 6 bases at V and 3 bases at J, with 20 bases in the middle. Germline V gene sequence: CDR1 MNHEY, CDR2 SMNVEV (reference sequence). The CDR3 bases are TGTGCCAGCAGCTCCTTAATGGGGGGAGGTCACACTGAAGCTTTCTTT. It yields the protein CASSSLMGGGHTEAFF.

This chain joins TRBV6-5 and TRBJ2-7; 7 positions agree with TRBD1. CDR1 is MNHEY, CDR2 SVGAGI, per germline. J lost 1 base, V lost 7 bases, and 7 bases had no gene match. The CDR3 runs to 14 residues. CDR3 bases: TGTGCCAGCATGGGGACAGACACATCCTACGAGCAGTACTTC. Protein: CASMGTDTSYEQYF.

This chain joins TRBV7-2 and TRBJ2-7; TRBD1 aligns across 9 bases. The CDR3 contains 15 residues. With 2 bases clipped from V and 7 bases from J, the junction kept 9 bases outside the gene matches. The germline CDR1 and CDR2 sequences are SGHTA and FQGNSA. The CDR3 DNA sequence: TGTGCCAGCAGCTTACGGGACAGGGCCTTCGGGGAGCAGTACTTC. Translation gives CASSLRDRAFGEQYF.

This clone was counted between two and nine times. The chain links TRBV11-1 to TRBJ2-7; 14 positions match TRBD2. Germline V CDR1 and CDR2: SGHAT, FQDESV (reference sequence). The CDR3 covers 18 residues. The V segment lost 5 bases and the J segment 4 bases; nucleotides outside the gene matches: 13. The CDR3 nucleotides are TGTGCCAGCAGCCCAACCGCGGGGACTAGCGGGAGTTCATACGAGCAGTACTTC. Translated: CASSPTAGTSGSSYEQYF. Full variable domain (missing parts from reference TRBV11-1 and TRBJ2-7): EAEVAQSPRYKITEKSQAVAFWCDPISGHATLYWYRQILGQGPELLVQFQDESVVDDSQLPKDRFSAERLKGVDSTLKIQPAELGDSAMYLCASSPTAGTSGSSYEQYFGPGTRLTVT.

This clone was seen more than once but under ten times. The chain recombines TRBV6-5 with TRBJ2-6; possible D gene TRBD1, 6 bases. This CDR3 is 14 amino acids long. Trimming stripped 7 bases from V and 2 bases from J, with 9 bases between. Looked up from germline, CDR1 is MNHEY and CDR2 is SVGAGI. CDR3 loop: CASIDRTGANVLTF. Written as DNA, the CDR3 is TGTGCCAGCATCGACAGGACTGGGGCCAACGTCCTGACTTTC.

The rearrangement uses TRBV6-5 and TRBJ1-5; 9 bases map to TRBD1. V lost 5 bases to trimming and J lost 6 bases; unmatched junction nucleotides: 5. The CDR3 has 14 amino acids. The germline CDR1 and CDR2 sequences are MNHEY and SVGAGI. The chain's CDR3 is CASSPGQGRQPQHF. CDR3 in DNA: TGTGCCAGCAGTCCGGGACAGGGACGTCAGCCCCAGCATTTT.

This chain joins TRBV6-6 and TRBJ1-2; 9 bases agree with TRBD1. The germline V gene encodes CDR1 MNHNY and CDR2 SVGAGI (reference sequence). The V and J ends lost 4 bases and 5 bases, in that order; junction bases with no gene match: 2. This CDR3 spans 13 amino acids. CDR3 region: CASSSGQGYGYTF. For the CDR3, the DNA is TGTGCCAGCAGTTCCGGACAGGGGTATGGCTACACCTTC.

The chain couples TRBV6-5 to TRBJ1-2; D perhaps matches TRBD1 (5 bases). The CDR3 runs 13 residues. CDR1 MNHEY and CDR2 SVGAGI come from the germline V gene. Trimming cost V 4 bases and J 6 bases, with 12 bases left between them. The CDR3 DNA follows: TGTGCCAGCAGTTCTACGACAGTAAATGGCTACACCTTC. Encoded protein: CASSSTTVNGYTF.

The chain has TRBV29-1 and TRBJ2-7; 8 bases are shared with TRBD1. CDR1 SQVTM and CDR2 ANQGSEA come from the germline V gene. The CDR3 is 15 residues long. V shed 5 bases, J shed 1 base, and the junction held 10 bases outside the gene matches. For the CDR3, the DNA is TGCAGCGTTCAGGGGGCAAGAATGGAGTCCTACGAGCAGTACTTC. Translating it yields CSVQGARMESYEQYF.

The CDR3 DNA reads TGTGCCAGAGCGAGACAGGGGGACAATGAGCAGTTCTTC. This encodes CARARQGDNEQFF. The J gene is TRBJ2-1, the V gene TRBV2; TRBD1 matches 9 bases. CDR1 and CDR2 (germline): SNHLY, FYNNEI. This CDR3 region has 13 residues. With 9 bases clipped from V and 5 bases from J, the junction kept 5 bases outside the gene matches.